The rows below give T cell receptor beta chains drawn from one sample of a study of identifying expanded T cells in peripheral blood. Data came from immunoSEQ multiplex PCR; TCRdb stores just in-frame clones and leaves some out. Here the sample spans about 110,000 clones, less than 90% being singletons. Sequenced: blood. These receptors originate from a person aged 18 to 70 in good health. Both conserved end residues are part of each CDR3. D genes are given only for firm matches. Rows may omit the clone size; those that give it use once, few, many or a size class.

j_call v_call d_call clone_size cdr3_nt cdr3_aa
TRBJ1-3 TRBV7-2 . many TGTGCCAGCAGCGCTCTGGGGGGTATGGGAAACACCATATATTTT CASSALGGMGNTIYF
TRBJ1-1 TRBV11-2 TRBD1 . TGTGCCAGCAGCCTTCCAGGGGGCCGTGGCACTGAAGCTTTCTTT CASSLPGGRGTEAFF
TRBJ2-5 TRBV5-1 . few TGCGCCAGCAGCGCCGGGACACTCCAAGAGACCCAGTACTTC CASSAGTLQETQYF
TRBJ1-6 TRBV9 TRBD1 . TGTGCCAGCAGCGGGGGACAGACAAATTCACCCCTCCACTTT CASSGGQTNSPLHF
TRBJ1-2 TRBV14 TRBD1 . TGTGCCAGCAGCCAAGGGACAGGAGTCTATGGCTACACCTTC CASSQGTGVYGYTF
TRBJ1-6 TRBV21-1 . . TGTGCCAGCAGGGTCTACCGGGACGGATATAATTCACCCCTCCACTTT CASRVYRDGYNSPLHF
TRBJ1-1 TRBV15 . . TGTGCCACCAGCAAACGTGGGGCTCGAGGCACTGAAGCTTTCTTT CATSKRGARGTEAFF
TRBJ2-1 TRBV7-9 . . TGTGCCAGCAGCTTCAACAATGAGCAGTTCTTC CASSFNNEQFF
TRBJ1-1 TRBV6-1 . . TGTGCCAGCAGCACAGTTACAGGGACCAACACTGAAGCTTTCTTT CASSTVTGTNTEAFF
TRBJ1-1 TRBV6-6 . few TGTGCCAGCAAAGCCGGGGGGGGCACTGAAGCTTTCTTT CASKAGGGTEAFF
TRBJ1-1 TRBV5-1 . . TGCGCCAGCAGCTCAACGGGGATGAACACTGAAGCTTTCTTT CASSSTGMNTEAFF
TRBJ2-1 TRBV5-4 TRBD1 . TGTGCCAGCAGCACCTGGACAGGGGCCTACAATGAGCAGTTCTTC CASSTWTGAYNEQFF
TRBJ1-2 TRBV6-1 . . TGTGCCAGCAGTGAAGATTGGGCTGGCTACACCTTC CASSEDWAGYTF
TRBJ2-7 TRBV19 . . TGTGCCAGTTCGACAAGGCCCCACGAGCAGTACTTC CASSTRPHEQYF
TRBJ2-7 TRBV7-2 TRBD1 . TGTGCCAGCAATGGCGGGACAGGGAGACGCGAGCAGTACTTC CASNGGTGRREQYF
TRBJ1-2 TRBV6-5 TRBD1 . TGTGCCAGCAGCCCGGGACAGGGAAGGGGCTACACCTTC CASSPGQGRGYTF
TRBJ1-1 TRBV15 . . TGTGCCACCAGCAGAGATCCTTCGGGCACTGAAGCTTTCTTT CATSRDPSGTEAFF
TRBJ1-2 TRBV28 TRBD1 . TGTGCCAGCAGGACAGGGGGCGCGGTCGGGAGGACCTATGGCTACACCTTC CASRTGGAVGRTYGYTF
TRBJ1-3 TRBV21-1 . . TGTGCCAGCATCGGGACAGCTGGAAACACCATATATTTT CASIGTAGNTIYF
TRBJ2-3 TRBV19 TRBD2 . TGTGCCAGCCATGGGGGAGGGCCAGCAGATACGCAGTATTTT CASHGGGPADTQYF
TRBJ2-2 TRBV5-5 . . TGTGCCAGCAGCTTGGTGAACACCGGGGAGCTGTTTTTT CASSLVNTGELFF
TRBJ2-3 TRBV4-3 . . TGCGCCAGCAGCCAAGGGAGGGGGGGGGCCAACCCAGATACGCAGTATTTT CASSQGRGGANPDTQYF
TRBJ2-1 TRBV11-2 . . TGTGCCAGCAGCCGAAGGCAGGACTCCTACAATGAGCAGTTCTTC CASSRRQDSYNEQFF
TRBJ1-5 TRBV5-5 . . TGTGCCAGCAGCTTTGAGGACAGCTATCAGCCCCAGCATTTT CASSFEDSYQPQHF
TRBJ2-7 TRBV5-1 TRBD1 . TGCGCCAGCAGCCACCAACATTCGGGACAGGGTAAGCACGAGCAGTACTTC CASSHQHSGQGKHEQYF
TRBJ2-7 TRBV4-2 TRBD1 . TGTGCCAGCAGCCAAGTGATGGGACAGGGGGCTTACGAGCAGTACTTC CASSQVMGQGAYEQYF
TRBJ1-4 TRBV6-5 TRBD1 . TGTGCCAGCAGACAGGGGAATGAAAAACTGTTTTTT CASRQGNEKLFF
TRBJ2-1 TRBV2 TRBD2 . TGTGCCACCGGGGGGAGGTTGGATGAGCAGTTCTTC CATGGRLDEQFF
TRBJ2-7 TRBV4-1 TRBD1 . TGCGCCAGCAGCCCCCCAGGGACAGGGGGGATGGACGAGCAGTACTTC CASSPPGTGGMDEQYF
TRBJ1-1 TRBV6-6 TRBD1 . TGTGCCAGCAGTTACGCGAAGACAGGGAGCACTGAAGCTTTCTTT CASSYAKTGSTEAFF
TRBJ1-2 TRBV7-2 . . TGTGCCAGCAGCTTAGGGGGGGCGCTTGGCTACACCTTC CASSLGGALGYTF
TRBJ2-2 TRBV28 TRBD2 once TGTGCCAGCAGGTTCAGCGGGAGCGCGAACACCGGGGAGCTGTTTTTT CASRFSGSANTGELFF
TRBJ1-5 TRBV6-5 . . TGTGCCAGCAGTTACTCATCAGGCGGAGGGACTCAGCCCCAGCATTTT CASSYSSGGGTQPQHF
TRBJ2-7 TRBV11-2 . . TGTGCCAGCAGCTTAGATCGGGGGACAGCCTACGAGCAGTACTTC CASSLDRGTAYEQYF
TRBJ1-3 TRBV7-6 . . TGTGCCAGCAGCACGACTGGAAACACCATATATTTT CASSTTGNTIYF
TRBJ1-5 TRBV28 . few TGTGCCAGCCGGGGCCCTAGAGGCCAGCATTTT CASRGPRGQHF
TRBJ2-7 TRBV29-1 TRBD2 . TGCAGCGTTGGGCTAGCGGGACCTTACGAGCAGTACTTC CSVGLAGPYEQYF
TRBJ1-4 TRBV7-2 . . TGTGCCAGCAGCTTAGCGGAAGGGGGGTTTGGGGAAAAACTGTTTTTT CASSLAEGGFGEKLFF
TRBJ2-3 TRBV10-3 TRBD2 . TGTGCCATCAGGGGAACTAGCGGGAGGGATCCAGATACGCAGTATTTT CAIRGTSGRDPDTQYF
TRBJ2-7 TRBV5-8 TRBD2 . TGTGCCAGCAGCTTGGCTAAGCGGGGGGGCAAACTAAGCGAGCAGTACTTC CASSLAKRGGKLSEQYF